This TCR beta chain originates from a study of T-cell memory formation after mild COVID-19. Overall study context: Each donor largely had its own TCR clusters.

One entry per CDR3 protein, called by TCRdb with MiXCR from the 5' RACE reads. The table records about 190,000 distinct CDR3 sequences, about 17% of them present only once. This clonotype came up a few times. Its antigen remains unknown. The CDR3 extends over 12 amino acids. CDR1 and CDR2 (germline): SEHNR, FQNEAQ (reference sequence). V was cut by 2 bases and J by 7 bases, with 8 bases left in between. Findings and caveats of the study: Memory sampled before infection contained some responding clones, suggesting cross-reactive memory joined. Contracting CD8+ clones were enriched in EMRA, CD4+ mainly in CM and EM. CD4+ bias marked clones expanding day 15 to 37, unlike balanced contracting clones.

The J gene is TRBJ1-2, the V gene TRBV7-9, with no clear D. The TCR comes from an adult woman who had mild COVID-19 (a few samples of this study predate the infection). Cell type and time point are not known. The sample was PBMCs or a T cell subset sorted from them (not recorded which). The CDR3 is CASSLSEGGYTF. CDR3 DNA: TGTGCCAGCAGCTTATCGGAGGGTGGCTACACCTTC. The full variable domain, in which reference TRBV7-9 and TRBJ1-2 provide the parts outside the CDR3, is DTGVSQNPRHKITKRGQNVTFRCDPISEHNRLYWYRQTLGQGPEFLTYFQNEAQLEKSRLLSDRFSAERPKGSFSTLEIQRTEQGDSAMYLCASSLSEGGYTFGSGTRLTVV.